The 18 T cell receptor beta chains below were found in one sample sequenced in a study of sequential checkpoint blockade in melanoma. The protocol was immunoSEQ multiplex PCR, while the TCRdb copy is restricted to in-frame clones and leaves out a portion. The data hold some 5,000 clones, with about a sixth observed a single time. The treatment is: randomized to nivolumab then ipilimumab (arm A) or the reverse (arm B). The sample in question was tumor tissue (inferred from file names), obtained from a patient given nivolumab and ipilimumab in sequence. The origin of the receptors is a human donor with melanoma.

In its sample, this clone ranks as large. The chain combines TRBV9 with TRBJ1-1, with D perhaps TRBD1 (5 bases). CDR1 and CDR2 from the germline V gene are SGDLS and YYNGEE. V lost 3 bases to trimming and J lost 7 bases, with 16 bases between them. This CDR3 has 14 amino acids. In DNA form, the CDR3 reads TGTGCCAGCAGCGCCTCGGGACGGCTAAATGAAGCTTTCTTT. Protein product: CASSASGRLNEAFF.

V usage is TRBV19 and J usage is TRBJ2-7; no reliable D call. The CDR3 extends over 14 amino acids. Germline-derived CDR1 and CDR2 are LNHDA and SQIVND (reference sequence). Trimming took 6 bases from V and 4 from J, leaving 16 bases between them. The CDR3 coding sequence is TGTGCCAGTAGCCCCCGAAGGAAGGAGTACGAGCAGTACTTC. Translating it yields CASSPRRKEYEQYF. Looking up the rest from reference TRBV19 and TRBJ2-7 gives the full variable domain: DGGITQSPKYLFRKEGQNVTLSCEQNLNHDAMYWYRQDPGQGLRLIYYSQIVNDFQKGDIAEGYSVSREKKESFPLTVTSAQKNPTAFYLCASSPRRKEYEQYFGPGTRLTVT.

The chain uses TRBV6-8 and TRBJ2-7; the D is unclear. V gave up 4 bases and J gave up 0 bases, with 7 bases separating them. Germline V lookup: CDR1 MNHGY, CDR2 SAAAGT. This CDR3 has 13 amino acids. The CDR3 sequence: CASSSRTSYEQYF. DNA of the CDR3: TGTGCCAGCAGTTCCAGGACCTCCTACGAGCAGTACTTC.

This clone was detected only a few times. The chain is built from TRBV30 and TRBJ2-3, with D maybe TRBD2 (5 bases). Germline V gene data show CDR1 as GTSNPN and CDR2 as SVGIG (reference sequence). The CDR3 extends over 14 amino acids. The V end was cut by 4 bases, the J end by 2 bases, with 13 bases between. CDR3 loop: CAWISGSHTDTQYF. The CDR3 DNA is TGTGCCTGGATCTCTGGGAGCCACACAGATACGCAGTATTTT. The whole variable domain, remainder taken from reference TRBV30 and TRBJ2-3, is SQTIHQWPATLVQPVGSPLSLECTVEGTSNPNLYWYRQAAGRGLQLLFYSVGIGQISSEVPQNLSASRPQDRQFILSSKKLLLSDSGFYLCAWISGSHTDTQYFGPGTRLTVL.

This clone is medium-sized (0.01 to 0.1%). The chain is built from TRBV6-8 and TRBJ2-7, with no clear D. CDR1 MNHGY and CDR2 SAAAGT come from the germline V gene. V was shortened by 5 bases and J by 2 bases, with 13 bases between the two germline ends. The CDR3 runs to 14 residues. CDR3 DNA: TGTGCCAGCAGTCTCCGGGCAAACACCTACGAGCAGTACTTC. Protein sequence: CASSLRANTYEQYF.

V is TRBV9 and J is TRBJ2-1; TRBD1 agrees at 10 bases. Trimming removed 7 bases from V and 8 bases from J; junction bases left unmatched: 9. The CDR3 contains 14 residues. Per the germline V gene, CDR1 is SGDLS and CDR2 is YYNGEE. In nucleotides, the CDR3 is TGTGCCAGCCTCCGGGACAGGGGAAATGATGAGCAGTTCTTC. Translating it yields CASLRDRGNDEQFF.

Only a few counts were recorded for this clone. The rearrangement uses TRBV30 and TRBJ2-7; TRBD1 matches 11 bases. Trimming at V came to 4 bases and at J to 3 bases, leaving 5 bases not matched to a gene. The CDR3 consists of 14 residues. CDR1 and CDR2 (germline): GTSNPN, SVGIG (reference sequence). The CDR3 loop reads CAWNPGTGGYEQYF. The CDR3 DNA reads TGTGCCTGGAACCCCGGGACAGGGGGCTACGAGCAGTACTTC.

This clone was detected only a few times. The rearrangement links TRBV15 to TRBJ1-4; D unclear. V lost 5 bases and J lost 0, with 10 bases in between. Germline assignment: CDR1 LNHNV and CDR2 YYDKDF (reference sequence). This CDR3 region has 15 residues. CDR3 nucleotides: TGTGCCACCAGCCGATACACCGCAACTAATGAAAAACTGTTTTTT. Its translation is CATSRYTATNEKLFF.

The chain couples TRBV29-1 to TRBJ1-2, with D maybe TRBD1 (6 bases). CDR1 and CDR2 (germline): SQVTM, ANQGSEA. The CDR3 length is 14 residues. V was clipped by 6 bases and J by 4 bases, with 18 bases between them. The CDR3 reads CSVKDRGRVYGYTF. CDR3 DNA sequence: TGCAGCGTGAAGGATCGGGGGCGTGTCTATGGCTACACCTTC.

The chain carries TRBV19 and TRBJ2-1; TRBD2 might be the D (5 bases). There are 17 residues in the CDR3. Trimming shortened V by 3 bases and J by 0 bases, and 15 bases separated the two germline ends. In germline, CDR1 is LNHDA, CDR2 SQIVND (reference sequence). The chain's CDR3 is CASSIGRTGSSYNEQFF. The DNA of the CDR3 is TGTGCCAGTAGTATCGGACGGACTGGGAGCTCCTACAATGAGCAGTTCTTC.

This clone was observed a handful of times. The chain has TRBV9 and TRBJ1-3; unclear D gene. Per germline, CDR1 SGDLS and CDR2 YYNGEE. This CDR3 region has 14 residues. With 4 bases removed from V and 2 bases from J, the gap between germline ends came to 10 bases. CDR3 amino acids: CASSPTQTGNTIYF. CDR3 DNA sequence: TGTGCCAGCAGCCCCACGCAGACTGGAAACACCATATATTTT.

This clone is medium-sized in the sample. The chain joins TRBV11-3 to TRBJ2-1; D gene unclear. The V and J ends lost 1 base and 0 bases respectively, with 7 bases between them. CDR1 and CDR2 from the germline V gene are SGHNT and YENEEA. CDR3 length equals 15 residues. CDR3 protein: CASSLGSASYNEQFF. As DNA, the CDR3 is TGTGCCAGCAGCTTAGGGTCAGCCTCCTACAATGAGCAGTTCTTC.

The chain carries TRBV6-8 and TRBJ2-1, with D perhaps given as TRBD1 or TRBD2 (5 bases each). Between the trimmed V and J ends, which lost 6 bases and 3 bases, there was a span of 12 bases. Per the germline V gene, CDR1 is MNHGY and CDR2 is SAAAGT. The CDR3 consists of 14 residues. CDR3 sequence reads: CASRTGTYYNEQFF. CDR3 bases: TGTGCCAGCAGGACCGGGACCTACTACAATGAGCAGTTCTTC.

This chain links TRBV6-8 with TRBJ1-1, with D possibly being TRBD1 (6 bases). CDR1 MNHGY and CDR2 SAAAGT come from the germline V gene. CDR3 size: 16 residues. Trimming removed 0 bases at V and 5 bases at J, with 16 bases between. Here the CDR3 reads CASSYSYRGGWTEAFF. The DNA for the CDR3 is TGTGCCAGCAGTTACTCGTATCGTGGGGGCTGGACTGAAGCTTTCTTT.

CDR3 amino acids: CASSYPTSGGFPRSNTGELFF. The DNA of the CDR3 is TGTGCCAGCAGTTACCCTACTAGCGGGGGGTTCCCGAGGTCGAACACCGGGGAGCTGTTTTTT. The V and J genes are TRBV6-8 and TRBJ2-2; TRBD2 agrees at 12 bases. The CDR3 is made up of 21 amino acids. Germline assignment: CDR1 MNHGY and CDR2 SAAAGT. The V segment lost 2 bases and the J segment 0 bases; nucleotides outside the gene matches: 13.

This clone appeared a few times. The CDR3 nucleotides read TGTGCCAGCAGGGATACCCTTCAAGGTGATAATTCACCCCTCCACTTT. Its translation: CASRDTLQGDNSPLHF. V and J are TRBV28 and TRBJ1-6; unclear D gene. The V gene lost 6 bases and the J gene lost 5 bases, with 17 bases spanning the gap. The CDR3 spans 16 residues. CDR1 MDHEN and CDR2 SYDVKM come from the germline V gene.

The table lists this clone with many counts. V usage is TRBV6-8 and J usage is TRBJ1-5; D is undetermined. The V end was cut by 5 bases, the J end by 0 bases, with 2 bases between. This CDR3 spans 12 amino acids. CDR1 and CDR2 (germline): MNHGY, SAAAGT. As DNA, the CDR3 is TGTGCCAGCAGTGGTAGCAATCAGCCCCAGCATTTT. This codes for CASSGSNQPQHF.

This rearrangement joins TRBV5-1 to TRBJ2-7, with TRBD2 as a possible D gene (6 bases). Germline-derived CDR1 and CDR2 are SGHRS and YFSETQ. CDR3 length: 14 residues. V dropped 4 bases and J dropped 3 bases, with 14 bases sitting between them. CDR3: CASSGGISVYEQYF. The CDR3 nucleotides read TGCGCCAGCAGCGGAGGGATTTCCGTCTACGAGCAGTACTTC.